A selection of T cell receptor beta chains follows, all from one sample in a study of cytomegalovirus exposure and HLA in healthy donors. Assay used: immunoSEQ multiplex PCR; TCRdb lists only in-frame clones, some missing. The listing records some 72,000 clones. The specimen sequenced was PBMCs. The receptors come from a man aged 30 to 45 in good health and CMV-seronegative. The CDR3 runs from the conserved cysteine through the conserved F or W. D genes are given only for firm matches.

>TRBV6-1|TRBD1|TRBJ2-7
TGTGCCAGCAGTGATTGGGACAGGGTTAACGAGCAGTACTTC
CASSDWDRVNEQYF
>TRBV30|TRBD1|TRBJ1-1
TGTGCCTATGGACAGGGGGCGATCAACACTGAAGCTTTCTTT
CAYGQGAINTEAFF
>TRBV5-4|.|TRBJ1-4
TGTGCCAGCAGCCGTCTTACAGGGAGATCTAATGAAAAACTGTTTTTT
CASSRLTGRSNEKLFF
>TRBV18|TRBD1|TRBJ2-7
TGTGCCAGCTCACCCCGGACAGGGGGTTTGTACGAGCAGTACTTC
CASSPRTGGLYEQYF
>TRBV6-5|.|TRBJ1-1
TGTGCCAGCAGGTGGGGCAGGGACACTGAAGCTTTCTTT
CASRWGRDTEAFF
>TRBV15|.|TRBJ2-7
TGTGCCACCAGCAGAGAGGTGGAGACCTACGAGCAGTACTTC
CATSREVETYEQYF
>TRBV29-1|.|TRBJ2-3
TGCAGCGTTGATCTATCGAGCACAGATACGCAGTATTTT
CSVDLSSTDTQYF
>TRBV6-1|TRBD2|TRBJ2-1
TGTGCCAGCAGTGTCAGACTAGCGGGGGGACCCTACAATGAGCAGTTCTTC
CASSVRLAGGPYNEQFF
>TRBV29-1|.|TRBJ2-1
TGCAGCGTTCGAAACCGGGAGTCCCACAATGAGCAGTTCTTC
CSVRNRESHNEQFF
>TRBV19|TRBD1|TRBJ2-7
TGTGCCAGTGCCCGGGACAGGGGAACAGGGGAGCAGTACTTC
CASARDRGTGEQYF
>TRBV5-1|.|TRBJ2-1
TGCGCCAGCAGCTTGTACAGGCTCTCCTACAATGAGCAGTTCTTC
CASSLYRLSYNEQFF
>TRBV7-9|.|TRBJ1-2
TGTGCCAGCAGCCTGGAGGGGGGGGAACATCCTTATGGCTACACCTTC
CASSLEGGEHPYGYTF
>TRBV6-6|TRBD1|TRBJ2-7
TGTGCCAGCAGTTACTCGATAAATTCAGGGGGTGAGCAGTACTTC
CASSYSINSGGEQYF
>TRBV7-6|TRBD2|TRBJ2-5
TGTGCCAGCAACCCTGCGGGGGGGATACAAGAGACCCAGTACTTC
CASNPAGGIQETQYF
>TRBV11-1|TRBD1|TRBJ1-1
TGTGCCAGCAGCCGACAGGGGAATGGCTTTGACACTGAAGCTTTCTTT
CASSRQGNGFDTEAFF
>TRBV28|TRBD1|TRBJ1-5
TGTGCTTCTGCAGGGGGCCCCCAGCCCCAGCATTTT
CASAGGPQPQHF
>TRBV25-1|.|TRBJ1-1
TGTGCCAGCAGTGAAGTCCTTGGCAGGGGGAACACTGAAGCTTTCTTT
CASSEVLGRGNTEAFF
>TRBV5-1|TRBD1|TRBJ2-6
TGCGCCAGCAGCTTGGCACGAACAGGGGTACGCTCTGGGGCCAACGTCCTGACTTTC
CASSLARTGVRSGANVLTF
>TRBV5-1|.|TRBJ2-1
TGCGCCAGCAGCTTGGGAGGTCGTCAGAGCTCCTACAATGAGCAGTTCTTC
CASSLGGRQSSYNEQFF
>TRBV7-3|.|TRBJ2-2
TGTGCCAGCAGCCCACTGCACGGGGAGCTGTTTTTT
CASSPLHGELFF
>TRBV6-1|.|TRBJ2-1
TGTGCCAGCAGTGTGGGGGCGGACCCCTACAATGAGCAGTTCTTC
CASSVGADPYNEQFF
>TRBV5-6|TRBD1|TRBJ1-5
TGTGCCAGCAGCAAGTCGTCCGGGACAGGGGCAGGTTTGGATCAGCCCCAGCATTTT
CASSKSSGTGAGLDQPQHF
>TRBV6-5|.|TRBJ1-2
TGTGCCAGCAGGCTTTACAGGGTGCCTAACTATGGCTACACCTTC
CASRLYRVPNYGYTF
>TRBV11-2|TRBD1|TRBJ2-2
TGTGCCAGCAGCTTGGGACAGGGGGCCTCCGGGGAGCTGTTTTTT
CASSLGQGASGELFF
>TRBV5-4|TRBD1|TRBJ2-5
TGTGCCAGCAGCTTGGCCCCGGGACAGGGGATACAAGAGACCCAGTACTTC
CASSLAPGQGIQETQYF
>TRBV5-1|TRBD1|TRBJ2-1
TGCGCCAGCAGCTCCGACAGGGGTTCCTACAATGAGCAGTTCTTC
CASSSDRGSYNEQFF
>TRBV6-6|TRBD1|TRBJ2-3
TGTGCCAGCAAGGAGACAGGGCAGACGCAGTATTTT
CASKETGQTQYF
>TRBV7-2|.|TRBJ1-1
TGTGCCAGCAGCTTAGGAGCGCATGCGACTGAAGCTTTCTTT
CASSLGAHATEAFF
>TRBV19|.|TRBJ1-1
TGTGCCAGTAGGGAGGGGCCGAACACTGAAGCTTTCTTT
CASREGPNTEAFF
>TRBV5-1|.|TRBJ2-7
TGCGCCAGCAGCTTACCTACGAGCTCCTACGAGCAGTACTTC
CASSLPTSSYEQYF
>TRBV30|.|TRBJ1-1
TGTGCCTGGAGGCAGGGGCCCTTTCGGGCTTTCTTT
CAWRQGPFRAFF
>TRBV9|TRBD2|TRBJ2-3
TGTGCCAGCAGCGTAGGACTAGCAAAGGATACGCAGTATTTT
CASSVGLAKDTQYF
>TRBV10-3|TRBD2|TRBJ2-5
TGTGCCATCTCTGGTTCGGAGGGAGGGCAGCAAGAGACCCAGTACTTC
CAISGSEGGQQETQYF